The rows below give T cell receptor beta chains drawn from one sample of a study of blood T cell repertoires in COVID-19. Generated by immunoSEQ multiplex PCR, the TCRdb table keeps only in-frame clones and is missing some. This table has over 130,000 clones, approximately 88% appearing once. Sequencing was performed on peripheral blood. These receptors originate from a man in his 60s with active or convalescent COVID-19. Both conserved end residues are part of each CDR3. The order of the fields is CDR3 length, clone size, V gene, J gene, D gene, CDR3 protein, CDR3 DNA. The D gene is left open where the match is weak. Some rows have no size entry. The others give once, few or many, or a class for an expanded clone.

>14|NA|TRBV5-3|TRBJ2-3|NA
CARSLLNHTDTQYF
TGTGCCAGAAGCTTACTAAACCACACAGATACGCAGTATTTT
>15|NA|TRBV19|TRBJ1-5|TRBD1
CASSIGAGGGQPQHF
TGTGCCAGTAGTATAGGTGCAGGGGGAGGTCAGCCCCAGCATTTT
>12|NA|TRBV11-3|TRBJ2-2|NA
CASSLAAGELFF
TGTGCCAGCAGCTTAGCAGCCGGGGAGCTGTTTTTT
>12|NA|TRBV19|TRBJ2-1|NA
CASSKGVNEQFF
TGTGCCAGTAGCAAAGGGGTCAATGAGCAGTTCTTC
>15|NA|TRBV4-2|TRBJ1-6|TRBD1
CASSQGDRGNSPLHF
TGTGCCAGCAGCCAAGGGGACAGGGGAAATTCACCCCTCCACTTT
>14|NA|TRBV28|TRBJ1-4|TRBD1
CASSKQGAREKLFF
TGTGCCAGCAGTAAACAGGGGGCGAGGGAAAAACTGTTTTTT
>17|NA|TRBV10-3|TRBJ2-7|TRBD2
CAISDPLGTSGTNEQYF
TGTGCCATCAGTGATCCGCTTGGGACTAGCGGGACAAACGAGCAGTACTTC
>15|NA|TRBV19|TRBJ2-1|TRBD2
CASRSGRAGVGEQFF
TGTGCCAGTAGAAGCGGGAGGGCCGGGGTAGGTGAGCAGTTCTTC
>17|NA|TRBV7-2|TRBJ1-4|NA
CASSSGAGLRTNEKLFF
TGTGCCAGCAGCTCAGGGGCAGGGCTGCGGACTAATGAAAAACTGTTTTTT
>11|few|TRBV12-3/TRBV12-4|TRBJ2-7|NA
CASRERFEQYF
TGTGCCAGCAGGGAGAGGTTCGAGCAGTACTTC
>19|NA|TRBV19|TRBJ2-7|TRBD2
CASSARLVLGTSGRALEYF
TGTGCCAGTAGTGCCAGACTAGTACTTGGGACTAGCGGGAGGGCCTTGGAGTACTTC
>13|NA|TRBV6-5|TRBJ2-5|TRBD1
CASSSDRLKTQYF
TGTGCCAGCAGTTCGGACAGGCTGAAGACCCAGTACTTC
>12|NA|TRBV7-8|TRBJ1-1|NA
CASSTRTAPAFF
TGTGCCAGCAGCACCAGGACAGCCCCAGCTTTCTTT
>13|NA|TRBV10-3|TRBJ1-5|NA
CAISQGRNQPQHF
TGTGCCATCAGTCAGGGTAGGAATCAGCCCCAGCATTTT
>14|NA|TRBV6-5|TRBJ2-7|NA
CASIVSGDSYEQYF
TGTGCCAGCATTGTTTCAGGGGATAGCTACGAGCAGTACTTC
>11|NA|TRBV28|TRBJ2-7|NA
CASSLGYEQYF
TGTGCCAGCAGTCTAGGCTACGAGCAGTACTTC
>18|NA|TRBV18|TRBJ2-1|TRBD1
CASSPKLAGTGGLNEQFF
TGTGCCAGCTCACCCAAACTCGCCGGGACAGGGGGCCTTAATGAGCAGTTCTTC
>15|NA|TRBV6-5|TRBJ1-4|TRBD1
CASRGTAGDREKLFF
TGTGCCAGCAGGGGGACAGCGGGGGATCGGGAAAAACTGTTTTTT
>14|NA|TRBV6-5|TRBJ2-1|TRBD2
CASTRVSGINEQFF
TGTGCCAGCACCAGGGTTAGCGGGATCAATGAGCAGTTCTTC
>14|once|TRBV5-1|TRBJ1-6|TRBD1
CASSWGQGRSPLHF
TGCGCCAGCAGCTGGGGACAGGGGCGCTCACCCCTCCACTTT
>15|NA|TRBV29-1|TRBJ1-2|TRBD1
CSVEGDRARSYGYTF
TGCAGCGTTGAAGGAGACAGGGCGCGGAGCTATGGCTACACCTTC
>15|NA|TRBV7-2|TRBJ2-5|TRBD2
CASSSYISGSLPQYF
TGTGCCAGCAGCTCGTATATTAGCGGGAGTCTTCCCCAGTACTTC